This entry lists 10 T cell receptor beta chains sequenced from one sample in a study of T-cell reconstitution after alpha-beta-depleted transplantation in children. Construction of the TCRbeta library involved unique molecular identifiers. A single record per CDR3 protein comes from TCRdb applying MiXCR to the PCR reads. The repertoire holds about 540,000 distinct CDR3 sequences, with about 16% as singletons. This specimen was PBMCs from the stem cell graft donor, taken from the stem cell graft. These receptors all stem from a human donor who donated a stem cell graft to a child with acute lymphoblastic leukemia.

The chain uses TRBV9 and TRBJ2-2, with a weak D call TRBD2 (5 bases). The germline V and J ends were trimmed by 2 bases and 4 bases, with 12 bases remaining between them. Germline V CDR1 and CDR2: SGDLS, YYNGEE. CDR3 length: 15 amino acids. The CDR3 DNA is TGTGCCAGCAGCGTCTGGGAGCAGGTCACCGGGGAGCTGTTTTTT. Amino acid sequence: CASSVWEQVTGELFF.

This rearrangement joins TRBV15 to TRBJ2-3; 10 nucleotides match TRBD2. There are 15 residues in the CDR3. Per germline, CDR1 LNHNV and CDR2 YYDKDF (reference sequence). Germline trimming cut 2 bases from V and 2 bases from J; bases unmatched to any gene: 1. CDR3 loop: CATSRLAGVTDTQYF. The CDR3, as DNA: TGTGCCACCAGCAGACTAGCGGGAGTCACAGATACGCAGTATTTT.

The chain has TRBV7-9 and TRBJ2-7, with D possibly being TRBD1 (6 bases). This CDR3 is 14 amino acids long. CDR1 is SEHNR and CDR2 is FQNEAQ in the germline V gene (reference sequence). V lost 5 bases and J 3 bases, leaving 14 bases between the germline ends. The DNA for the CDR3 is TGTGCCAGCAGCCGTCCCGGGACATTCTACGAGCAGTACTTC. Translation gives CASSRPGTFYEQYF.

This clonotype has a handful of counts. The chain couples TRBV5-1 to TRBJ1-2; D call uncertain. CDR3 length: 14 residues. Deletions cut 0 bases from V and 6 bases from J, with 12 bases between. Looked up from germline, CDR1 is SGHRS and CDR2 is YFSETQ. Here the CDR3 reads CASSLGVQENGYTF. CDR3 coding DNA: TGCGCCAGCAGCTTGGGGGTCCAAGAAAATGGCTACACCTTC.

This clonotype was detected only a few times. This chain joins TRBV18 and TRBJ1-4; D is possibly TRBD1 (6 bases). This CDR3 region has 12 residues. V was shortened by 6 bases and J by 8 bases, with 10 bases between the two germline ends. Looked up from germline, CDR1 is KGHSH and CDR2 is LQKENI. The CDR3 loop reads CASSAGVEKLFF. The CDR3 bases are TGTGCCAGCTCGGCAGGGGTGGAAAAACTGTTTTTT.

This clonotype has just a few counts. The CDR3: CASRGGPTEAFF. In DNA form, the CDR3 reads TGTGCCAGTAGGGGAGGTCCCACTGAAGCTTTCTTT. The V and J genes are TRBV19 and TRBJ1-1; D is unresolved. The CDR3 loop spans 12 amino acids. Per germline, CDR1 LNHDA and CDR2 SQIVND (reference sequence). With 6 bases removed from V and 4 bases from J, the gap between germline ends came to 9 bases. Complete variable domain (other parts from reference TRBV19 and TRBJ1-1): DGGITQSPKYLFRKEGQNVTLSCEQNLNHDAMYWYRQDPGQGLRLIYYSQIVNDFQKGDIAEGYSVSREKKESFPLTVTSAQKNPTAFYLCASRGGPTEAFFGQGTRLTVV.

The chain employs TRBV11-2 and TRBJ2-2; 7 bases match TRBD1. Germline lookup yields CDR1 SGHAT and CDR2 FQNNGV. This CDR3 has 15 residues. The V gene end was trimmed by 4 bases and the J gene end by 6 bases; junction bases not matched to a gene: 8. The CDR3 loop reads CASSSPRDSPGELFF. The CDR3 bases are TGTGCCAGCAGCTCGCCCCGGGACAGCCCCGGGGAGCTGTTTTTT.

This chain links TRBV5-4 with TRBJ2-1, with D unclear. Germline loops: CDR1 SGHNT, CDR2 YYREEE (reference sequence). Trimming took 1 base from V and 2 from J, leaving 10 bases between them. The CDR3 covers 15 residues. The CDR3 is CASSLRRGTYNEQFF. CDR3 bases: TGTGCCAGCAGCTTGCGTCGCGGTACCTACAATGAGCAGTTCTTC.

The CDR3 bases are TGTGCCAGCAGTGTTCAGTGGGATTACTACGAGCAGTACTTC. This encodes CASSVQWDYYEQYF. The rearrangement links TRBV12-3 or TRBV12-4 to TRBJ2-7; D is unresolved. Trimming removed 5 bases at V and 3 bases at J, with 14 bases between. This CDR3 is 14 amino acids long.

V is TRBV9 and J is TRBJ2-7; tentatively, D is TRBD2 (6 bases). CDR3 length: 14 amino acids. The germline V gene encodes CDR1 SGDLS and CDR2 YYNGEE. The V end was cut by 0 bases, the J end by 3 bases, with 10 bases between. CDR3 sequence: CASSVDVGGYEQYF. The CDR3, as DNA: TGTGCCAGCAGCGTAGATGTCGGGGGCTACGAGCAGTACTTC.